Each of the 29 T cell receptor beta chains below was sequenced from the same sample in a study of CD8+CD57+ T cells in acquired aplastic anemia. The TCR beta profiling, which covered VDJ combination and CDR3 sequence, was carried out using genomic DNA as the template. TCRdb reprocessed the reads with MiXCR, giving one entry per CDR3 protein. The sample consists of about 200,000 distinct CDR3 sequences, 34% of them appearing once. Sequencing was done on a sample of sorted CD4+, CD8+, or CD8+CD57+ T cells (not recorded which) from PBMCs. Receptor source: a human donor in good health, serving as a control.

The rearrangement uses TRBV5-4 and TRBJ1-2; D gene ambiguous. Germline V gene sequence: CDR1 SGHNT, CDR2 YYREEE (reference sequence). V was shortened by 0 bases and J by 2 bases, with 11 bases between the two germline ends. The CDR3 contains 15 residues. DNA of the CDR3: TGTGCCAGCAGCTTGGTTTCCCTGGAGAACTATGGCTACACCTTC. Amino acid sequence: CASSLVSLENYGYTF.

Concerning this clonotype: An end of the junction does not agree with germline; a read error may underlie this. The chain uses TRBV7-3 and TRBJ2-2; maybe TRBD2 (6 bases). The germline gives CDR1 SGHTA, CDR2 FQGTGA. The CDR3 has 17 residues. CDR3 nucleotides: TGTGCCAGCAGCTTAACCGCGGCGGGGTTGAACACCGGGGGGCTGTTTTTT. This encodes CASSLTAAGLNTGGLFF.

The chain uses TRBV7-8 and TRBJ2-7; the match to TRBD2 covers 13 bases. The CDR3 has 15 residues. Germline V gene sequence: CDR1 SGHVS, CDR2 FQNEAQ. Losses at the gene ends were 4 bases for V and 4 bases for J; bases not matched to a gene: 4. CDR3 protein: CASSSGLAGKYEQYF. The CDR3, as DNA: TGTGCCAGCAGCTCGGGACTAGCGGGGAAATACGAGCAGTACTTC.

This sequence joins TRBV7-8 and TRBJ1-5; no firm D call. V dropped 0 bases and J dropped 4 bases, with 10 bases sitting between them. There are 15 residues in the CDR3. Looked up from germline, CDR1 is SGHVS and CDR2 is FQNEAQ. The CDR3 loop reads CASSLASRKNQPQHF. The CDR3 DNA reads as TGTGCCAGCAGCTTAGCGTCGAGGAAAAATCAGCCCCAGCATTTT.

V gene TRBV24-1 combines with J gene TRBJ1-1; the D is unclear. Germline lookup yields CDR1 KGHDR and CDR2 SFDVKD. The length of the CDR3 is 13 residues. Trimming stripped 6 bases from V and 1 base from J, with 8 bases between. The CDR3 DNA is TGTGCCACCAGTTCTCGGAGGAACACTGAAGCTTTCTTT. This translates into CATSSRRNTEAFF.

This clonotype was picked up a small number of times. The rearrangement links TRBV3-1 to TRBJ2-1; D not resolved. This CDR3 spans 18 amino acids. With 1 base removed from V and 0 bases from J, the gap between germline ends came to 16 bases. Germline V gene data show CDR1 as LGHDT and CDR2 as YNNKEL (reference sequence). The CDR3 here is CASSQVWLGKSSYNEQFF. CDR3 sequence (DNA): TGTGCCAGCAGCCAAGTATGGCTAGGAAAAAGCTCCTACAATGAGCAGTTCTTC.

At least ten counts were recorded for this clonotype. The chain recombines TRBV27 with TRBJ1-2; D unclear. V lost 4 bases and J lost 7, with 13 bases in between. The germline V gene encodes CDR1 MNHEY and CDR2 SMNVEV (reference sequence). The CDR3 totals 13 residues. The CDR3 loop reads CASSWSLDAGYTF. The CDR3 nucleotides read TGTGCCAGCAGTTGGTCCTTAGATGCTGGCTACACCTTC.

V is TRBV29-1 and J is TRBJ2-3; either TRBD1 or TRBD2 may supply D (6 bases each). Trimming shortened V by 4 bases and J by 14 bases, and 16 bases separated the two germline ends. The CDR3 has 11 amino acids. Germline V gene data show CDR1 as SQVTM and CDR2 as ANQGSEA. This chain's CDR3 is CSVGEGGSGYF. As DNA, the CDR3 is TGCAGCGTTGGAGAAGGGGGGAGTGGGTATTTT.

The CDR3 here is CASSHRNRGVETEAFF. The DNA of the CDR3 is TGCGCCAGCAGCCACAGAAACAGGGGTGTTGAAACTGAAGCTTTCTTT. V gene TRBV4-1 combines with J gene TRBJ1-1; TRBD1 matches 7 bases. This CDR3 region has 16 residues. V dropped 3 bases and J dropped 5; count of bases not matched to a gene: 12. Germline V gene data show CDR1 as MGHRA and CDR2 as YSYEKL.

The V and J genes are TRBV6-2 or TRBV6-3 and TRBJ2-3, with 11 bases aligning to TRBD2. The CDR3 covers 17 residues. Germline CDR1 and CDR2: MNHEY and SVGEGT. Trimming at V came to 2 bases and at J to 6 bases, leaving 10 bases not matched to a gene. CDR3 nucleotide sequence: TGTGCCAGCAGTTACCTCACTAGCGGGGGCACCACGGATACGCAGTATTTT. This codes for CASSYLTSGGTTDTQYF.

The J gene is TRBJ1-5, the V gene TRBV2; D gene unclear. The CDR3 covers 12 residues. V was cut by 4 bases and J by 6 bases, with 7 bases left in between. The germline CDR1 and CDR2 sequences are SNHLY and FYNNEI. CDR3 amino acids: CASSGGAQPQHF. Written as DNA, the CDR3 is TGTGCCAGCAGTGGGGGAGCTCAGCCCCAGCATTTT.

In this sample, this clonotype turned up many times. The rearrangement links TRBV10-3 to TRBJ2-7; tentative D call: TRBD2 (5 bases). The V end lost 0 bases, the J end lost 2 bases, and 17 bases lay between the germline ends. CDR1 and CDR2 (germline): ENHRY, SYGVKD. CDR3 length equals 17 residues. CDR3 bases: TGTGCCATCAGTGAGTCGACTGCAGCGGAGCCAACCTACGAGCAGTACTTC. Protein sequence: CAISESTAAEPTYEQYF.

This clonotype appeared many times. This chain joins TRBV20-1 and TRBJ2-3; D tentatively fits TRBD1 or TRBD2 (5 bases each). CDR1 DFQATT and CDR2 SNEGSKA come from the germline V gene (reference sequence). The CDR3 spans 13 residues. Deletions cut 3 bases from V and 4 bases from J, with 11 bases between. This CDR3 is CSARVQGPDTQYF. Written as DNA, the CDR3 is TGCAGTGCTAGGGTTCAGGGACCAGATACGCAGTATTTT.

The chain uses TRBV5-6 and TRBJ1-2; D is uncertain. Per germline, CDR1 SGHDT and CDR2 YYEEEE. Trimming pared 1 base from V and 4 bases from J, leaving 20 bases between. The CDR3 is 17 amino acids. CDR3 sequence reads: CASSLFRPDLPGYGYTF. CDR3 in DNA: TGTGCCAGCAGCTTGTTTCGGCCCGACTTACCGGGCTATGGCTACACCTTC.

This clonotype showed up many times. The V gene is TRBV20-1, the J gene TRBJ1-4; D gene ambiguous. V was trimmed by 2 bases and J by 10 bases, leaving 14 bases between them. This CDR3 has 13 residues. In germline, CDR1 is DFQATT, CDR2 SNEGSKA (reference sequence). The DNA for the CDR3 is TGCAGTGCTAGATATGCAGCTGAGGGAAAACTGTTTTTT. It yields the protein CSARYAAEGKLFF.

The gene calls are TRBV20-1 and TRBJ2-5; 8 bases align to TRBD2. CDR1 DFQATT and CDR2 SNEGSKA come from the germline V gene (reference sequence). V lost 0 bases to trimming and J lost 4 bases; unmatched junction nucleotides: 1. This CDR3 spans 13 amino acids. CDR3 sequence (DNA): TGCAGTGCTAGAGAGCGGGGGGCAGAGACCCAGTACTTC. Its translation is CSARERGAETQYF.

Regarding this clonotype: A much larger clone differs by one base, so this may be a read error. The V and J genes are TRBV5-1 and TRBJ1-2; D gene ambiguous. Trimming pared 0 bases from V and 7 bases from J, leaving 13 bases between. CDR3 length equals 14 residues. Germline V gene data show CDR1 as SGHRS and CDR2 as YFSETQ. CDR3 region: CASSLESRDCGYTF. The CDR3 region has the DNA TGCGCCAGCAGCTTGGAATCGAGAGACTGTGGCTACACCTTC. Supplemented by reference TRBV5-1 and TRBJ1-2, the full variable domain reads KAGVTQTPRYLIKTRGQQVTLSCSPISGHRSVSWYQQTPGQGLQFLFEYFSETQRNKGNFPGRFSGRQFSNSRSEMNVSTLELGDSALYLCASSLESRDCGYTFGSGTRLTVV.

This chain links TRBV2 with TRBJ2-7, with 8 nucleotides matching TRBD1. J gave up 2 bases and V 6 bases, and 9 bases lay outside the gene matches. The germline V gene has CDR1 SNHLY and CDR2 FYNNEI. The CDR3 spans 15 residues. The CDR3 reads CASRIVGGQAYEQYF. The CDR3 bases are TGTGCCAGCAGGATTGTAGGGGGACAGGCCTACGAGCAGTACTTC.

This clonotype occurred many times. The V call is TRBV14, the J call TRBJ1-4, with D tentatively TRBD1 (6 bases). The CDR3 spans 15 residues. Trimming took 4 bases from V and 4 from J, leaving 13 bases between them. The germline V gene encodes CDR1 SGHDN and CDR2 FVKESK. This chain's CDR3 is CASSPYGRGNEKLFF. In nucleotides, the CDR3 is TGTGCCAGCAGCCCGTACGGCAGGGGTAATGAAAAACTGTTTTTT.

This clonotype was detected many times. The rearrangement uses TRBV6-6 and TRBJ1-6; no reliable D call. Deletions cut 0 bases from V and 14 bases from J, with 8 bases between. The CDR3 loop spans 12 amino acids. Germline V CDR1 and CDR2: MNHNY, SVGAGI (reference sequence). The CDR3 loop reads CASSYSGLTLHF. CDR3 nucleotides: TGTGCCAGCAGTTACTCAGGGTTGACCCTCCACTTT.

In its sample, this clonotype was seen many times. The V call is TRBV9, the J call TRBJ2-3; 12 bases line up with TRBD1. This CDR3 contains 19 residues. The trim removed 0 bases at V and 4 bases at J, leaving 12 bases unmatched. The germline V gene encodes CDR1 SGDLS and CDR2 YYNGEE. This CDR3 reads CASSVGPGQGAMPPDTQYF. As DNA, the CDR3 is TGTGCCAGCAGCGTAGGGCCGGGACAGGGGGCGATGCCTCCAGATACGCAGTATTTT.

This chain connects TRBV15 to TRBJ2-7; D is ambiguous. The CDR3 has 15 amino acids. Germline V lookup: CDR1 LNHNV, CDR2 YYDKDF (reference sequence). V was shortened by 0 bases and J by 2 bases, with 11 bases between the two germline ends. The CDR3 sequence is CATSRDKRLPYEQYF. The CDR3 DNA is TGTGCCACCAGCAGAGATAAGCGTCTTCCCTACGAGCAGTACTTC.

As concerns this clonotype: Relative to the germline gene, one junction end is altered; a read error may explain this. This chain joins TRBV19 and TRBJ1-1; D not resolved. This CDR3 is built from 13 residues. CDR1 LNHDA and CDR2 SQIVND come from the germline V gene (reference sequence). The CDR3, as DNA: TGTGCCAGTAGTTTGGAGAGACGGACTGGAGCTTTCTTT. Protein: CASSLERRTGAFF. Looking up the rest from reference TRBV19 and TRBJ1-1 gives the full variable domain: DGGITQSPKYLFRKEGQNVTLSCEQNLNHDAMYWYRQDPGQGLRLIYYSQIVNDFQKGDIAEGYSVSREKKESFPLTVTSAQKNPTAFYLCASSLERRTGAFFGQGTRLTVV.

The sample holds many counts of this clonotype. The rearrangement links TRBV9 to TRBJ1-3, with unresolved D. The CDR3 consists of 13 residues. Germline V gene sequence: CDR1 SGDLS, CDR2 YYNGEE. V lost 6 bases to trimming and J lost 2 bases, with 9 bases between them. In DNA, the CDR3 is TGTGCCAGCACAGGTACCCCTGGAAACACCATATATTTT. This codes for CASTGTPGNTIYF.

The chain employs TRBV15 and TRBJ1-4; 8 bases agree with TRBD1. J lost 7 bases, V lost 1 base, and 11 bases had no gene match. The CDR3 sequence is 17 residues long. Germline values: CDR1 LNHNV, CDR2 YYDKDF (reference sequence). CDR3 protein: CATSRGGGQGRTEKLFF. CDR3 nucleotide sequence: TGTGCCACCAGCAGAGGGGGTGGACAGGGACGAACTGAAAAACTGTTTTTT. The full variable domain, in which reference TRBV15 and TRBJ1-4 provide the parts outside the CDR3, is DAMVIQNPRYQVTQFGKPVTLSCSQTLNHNVMYWYQQKSSQAPKLLFHYYDKDFNNEADTPDNFQSRRPNTSFCFLDIRSPGLGDTAMYLCATSRGGGQGRTEKLFFGSGTQLSVL.

Only a few counts were recorded for this clonotype. This chain connects TRBV4-1 to TRBJ2-5; 12 nucleotides align to TRBD2. The V and J ends lost 4 bases and 2 bases, in that order; junction bases with no gene match: 8. In germline, CDR1 is MGHRA, CDR2 YSYEKL. The CDR3 loop spans 17 amino acids. The CDR3 nucleotides read TGCGCCAGCAGCCGGCAGACTAGCGGGGGACCACAAGAGACCCAGTACTTC. It encodes CASSRQTSGGPQETQYF.

This clonotype was found a few times. CDR3 residues: CAWSTGFGNTEAFF. CDR3 DNA sequence: TGTGCCTGGAGTACGGGATTCGGGAACACTGAAGCTTTCTTT. The rearrangement joins TRBV30 to TRBJ1-1; D call uncertain. The CDR3 is 14 amino acids. Germline values: CDR1 GTSNPN, CDR2 SVGIG (reference sequence). V lost 2 bases and J lost 1, with 11 bases in between.

The chain couples TRBV6-1 to TRBJ1-5; D gene unclear. The V gene lost 6 bases and the J gene lost 4 bases, with 13 bases spanning the gap. Germline V lookup: CDR1 MNHNS, CDR2 SASEGT. The CDR3 contains 14 residues. The CDR3 sequence: CASSLKRDNQPQHF. The CDR3 DNA sequence: TGTGCCAGCAGCTTAAAAAGGGATAATCAGCCCCAGCATTTT.

On this clonotype itself: A much larger clone differs from this one at a single base, so this may be a read error. The chain couples TRBV20-1 to TRBJ1-1; a possible D gene is TRBD1 (6 bases). The CDR3 totals 13 residues. Germline loops: CDR1 DFQATT, CDR2 SNEGSKA (reference sequence). CDR3 DNA: TGCAGTGCTAGAGATCGAGGACAGCCGGGAGCTTCCTTT. As protein: CSARDRGQPGASF.